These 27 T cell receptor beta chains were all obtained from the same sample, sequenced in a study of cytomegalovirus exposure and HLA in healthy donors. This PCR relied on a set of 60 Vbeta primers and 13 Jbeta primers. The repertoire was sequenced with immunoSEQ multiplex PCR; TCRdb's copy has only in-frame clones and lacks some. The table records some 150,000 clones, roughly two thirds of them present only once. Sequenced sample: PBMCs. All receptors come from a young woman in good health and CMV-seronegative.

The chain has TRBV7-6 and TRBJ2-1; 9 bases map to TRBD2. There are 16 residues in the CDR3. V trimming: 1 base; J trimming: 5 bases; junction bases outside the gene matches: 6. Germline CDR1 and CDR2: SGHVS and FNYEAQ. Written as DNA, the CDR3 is TGTGCCAGCAGCTTAGGGCTAGCGGGGTCCCACAATGAGCAGTTCTTC. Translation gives CASSLGLAGSHNEQFF.

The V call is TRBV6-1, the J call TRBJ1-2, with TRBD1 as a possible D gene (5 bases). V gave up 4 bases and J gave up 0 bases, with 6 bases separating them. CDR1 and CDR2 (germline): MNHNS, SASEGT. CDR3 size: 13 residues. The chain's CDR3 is CASSGQPNYGYTF. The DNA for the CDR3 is TGTGCCAGCAGTGGACAGCCTAACTATGGCTACACCTTC.

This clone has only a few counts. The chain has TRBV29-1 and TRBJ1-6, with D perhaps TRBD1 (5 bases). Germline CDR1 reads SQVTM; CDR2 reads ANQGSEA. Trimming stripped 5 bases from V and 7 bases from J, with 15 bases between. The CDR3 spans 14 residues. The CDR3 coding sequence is TGCAGCGTTTCCCAACAGGCGACCAATTCACCCCTCCACTTT. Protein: CSVSQQATNSPLHF.

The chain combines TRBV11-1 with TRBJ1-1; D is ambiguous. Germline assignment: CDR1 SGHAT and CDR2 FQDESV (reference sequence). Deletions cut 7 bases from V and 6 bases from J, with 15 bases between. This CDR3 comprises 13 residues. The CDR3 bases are TGTGCCAGCAACCCAAGGGAGGCCCCTGAAGCTTTCTTT. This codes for CASNPREAPEAFF.

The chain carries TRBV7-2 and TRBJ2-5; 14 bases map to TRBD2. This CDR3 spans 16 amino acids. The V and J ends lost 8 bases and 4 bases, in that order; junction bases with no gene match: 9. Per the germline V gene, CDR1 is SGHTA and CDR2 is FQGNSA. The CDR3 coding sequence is TGTGCCAGCTCAACTTCGACTAGCGGGGGGGGAGAGACCCAGTACTTC. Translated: CASSTSTSGGGETQYF.

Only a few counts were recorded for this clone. The CDR3 coding sequence is TGCGCCAGCAGCCAAGGAGGAGATAATGATGAGCAGTTCTTC. Its translation: CASSQGGDNDEQFF. This chain joins TRBV4-3 and TRBJ2-1; D is undetermined. V lost 1 base and J 8 bases, leaving 12 bases between the germline ends. This CDR3 is 14 amino acids long. Germline V lookup: CDR1 LGHNA, CDR2 YSLEER.

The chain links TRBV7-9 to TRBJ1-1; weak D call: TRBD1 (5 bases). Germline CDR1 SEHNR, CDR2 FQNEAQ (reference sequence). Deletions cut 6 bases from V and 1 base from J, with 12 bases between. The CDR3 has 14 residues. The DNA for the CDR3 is TGTGCCAGCAGTAGCAGGGTTGGGAACACTGAAGCTTTCTTT. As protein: CASSSRVGNTEAFF.

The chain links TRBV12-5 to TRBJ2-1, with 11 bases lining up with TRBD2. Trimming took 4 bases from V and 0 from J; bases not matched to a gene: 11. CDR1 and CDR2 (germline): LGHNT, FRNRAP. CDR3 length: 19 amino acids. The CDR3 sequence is CASGSPGLAGSHSYNEQFF. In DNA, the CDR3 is TGTGCTAGTGGTTCCCCCGGACTAGCGGGTTCCCACTCCTACAATGAGCAGTTCTTC.

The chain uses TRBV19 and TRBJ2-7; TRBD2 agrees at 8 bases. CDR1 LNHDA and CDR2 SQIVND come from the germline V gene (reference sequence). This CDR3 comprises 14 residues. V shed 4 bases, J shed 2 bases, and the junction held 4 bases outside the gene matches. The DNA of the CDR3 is TGTGCCAGTAGTAGGGGACTAGACACCTACGAGCAGTACTTC. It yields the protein CASSRGLDTYEQYF.

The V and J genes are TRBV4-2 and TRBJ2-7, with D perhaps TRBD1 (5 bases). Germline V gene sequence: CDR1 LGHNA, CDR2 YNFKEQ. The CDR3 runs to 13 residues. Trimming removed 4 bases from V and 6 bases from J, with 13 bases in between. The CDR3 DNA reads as TGTGCCAGCAGCCCTAAAGGGGCTTGCGAGCAGTACTTC. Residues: CASSPKGACEQYF.

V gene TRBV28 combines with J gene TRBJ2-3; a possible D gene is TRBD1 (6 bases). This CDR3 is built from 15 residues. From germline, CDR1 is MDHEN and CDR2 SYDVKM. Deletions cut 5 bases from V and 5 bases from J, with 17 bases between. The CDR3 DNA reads TGTGCCAGCAGTCCCCCGGACAGAGACAAAGATACGCAGTATTTT. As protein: CASSPPDRDKDTQYF. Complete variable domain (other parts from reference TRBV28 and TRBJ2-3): DVKVTQSSRYLVKRTGEKVFLECVQDMDHENMFWYRQDPGLGLRLIYFSYDVKMKEKGDIPEGYSVSREKKERFSLILESASTNQTSMYLCASSPPDRDKDTQYFGPGTRLTVL.

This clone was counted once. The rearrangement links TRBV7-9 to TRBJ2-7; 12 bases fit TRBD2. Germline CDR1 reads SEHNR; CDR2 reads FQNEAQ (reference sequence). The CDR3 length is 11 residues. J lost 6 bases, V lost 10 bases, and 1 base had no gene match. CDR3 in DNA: TGTGCCACGGGACTAGCGGGCGAGCAGTACTTC. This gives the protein CATGLAGEQYF.

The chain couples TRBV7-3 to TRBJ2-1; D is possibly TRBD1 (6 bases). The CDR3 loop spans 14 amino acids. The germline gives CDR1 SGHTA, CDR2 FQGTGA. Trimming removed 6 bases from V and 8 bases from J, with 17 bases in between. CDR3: CASSPGQWPHEQFF. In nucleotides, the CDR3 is TGTGCCAGCAGTCCAGGACAGTGGCCACATGAGCAGTTCTTC.

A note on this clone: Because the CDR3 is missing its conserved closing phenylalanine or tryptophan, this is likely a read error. The CDR3 DNA reads as TGTGCCAGCAGTCGAAGTAGCACCGGGGAGCTGTTTCTT. Translation: CASSRSSTGELFL. V usage is TRBV7-6 and J usage is TRBJ2-2; D gene uncertain. The CDR3 covers 13 residues. V lost 6 bases and J lost 4, with 9 bases in between. Germline assignment: CDR1 SGHVS and CDR2 FNYEAQ.

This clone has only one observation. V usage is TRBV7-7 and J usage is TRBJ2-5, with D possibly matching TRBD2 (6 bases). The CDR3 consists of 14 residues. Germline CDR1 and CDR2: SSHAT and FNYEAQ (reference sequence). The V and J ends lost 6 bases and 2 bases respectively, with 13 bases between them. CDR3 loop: CASSRRESQETQYF. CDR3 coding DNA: TGTGCCAGCAGTAGGAGGGAAAGTCAAGAGACCCAGTACTTC.

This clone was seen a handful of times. CDR3 in amino acids: CASRHTESSGNTIYF. Here the CDR3 DNA reads TGTGCCAGCAGGCATACAGAGTCCTCTGGAAACACCATATATTTT. The chain recombines TRBV6-1 with TRBJ1-3; no definite D call. V lost 6 bases and J lost 0, with 12 bases in between. Germline CDR1 and CDR2: MNHNS and SASEGT. The CDR3 is 15 amino acids.

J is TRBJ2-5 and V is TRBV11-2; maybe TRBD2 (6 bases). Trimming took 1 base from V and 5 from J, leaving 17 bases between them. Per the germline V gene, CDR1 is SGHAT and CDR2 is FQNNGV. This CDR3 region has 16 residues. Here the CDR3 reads CASSLVPWGVGETQYF. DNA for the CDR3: TGTGCCAGCAGCTTAGTGCCCTGGGGGGTTGGGGAGACCCAGTACTTC.

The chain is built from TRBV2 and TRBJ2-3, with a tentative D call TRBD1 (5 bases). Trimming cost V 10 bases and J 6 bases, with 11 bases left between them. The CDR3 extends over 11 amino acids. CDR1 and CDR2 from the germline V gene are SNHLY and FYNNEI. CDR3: CATKQGDTQYF. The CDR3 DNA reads TGTGCCACAAAGCAGGGTGATACGCAGTATTTT.

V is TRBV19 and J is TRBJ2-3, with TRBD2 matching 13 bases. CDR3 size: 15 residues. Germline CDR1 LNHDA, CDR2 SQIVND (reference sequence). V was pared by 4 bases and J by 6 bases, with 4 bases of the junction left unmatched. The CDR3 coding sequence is TGTGCCAGTAGTACTCGGACTAGCGGGAGTGATACGCAGTATTTT. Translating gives CASSTRTSGSDTQYF.

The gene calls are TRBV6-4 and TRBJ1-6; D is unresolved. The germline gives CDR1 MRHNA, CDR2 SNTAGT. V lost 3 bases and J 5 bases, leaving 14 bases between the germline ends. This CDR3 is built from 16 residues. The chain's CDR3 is CASSEVAYPHNSPLHF. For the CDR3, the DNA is TGTGCCAGCAGTGAGGTTGCCTACCCCCATAATTCACCCCTCCACTTT.

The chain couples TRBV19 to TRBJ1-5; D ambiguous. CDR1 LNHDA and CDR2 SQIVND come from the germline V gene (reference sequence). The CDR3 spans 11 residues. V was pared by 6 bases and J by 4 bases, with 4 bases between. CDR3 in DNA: TGTGCCAGTAGGCGAAATCAGCCCCAGCATTTT. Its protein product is CASRRNQPQHF.

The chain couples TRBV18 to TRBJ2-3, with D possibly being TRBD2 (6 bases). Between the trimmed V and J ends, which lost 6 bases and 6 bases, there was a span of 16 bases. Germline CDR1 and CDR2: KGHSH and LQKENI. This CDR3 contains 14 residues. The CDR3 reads CASSPGLLGDTQYF. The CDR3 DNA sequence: TGTGCCAGCTCCCCGGGACTCTTGGGGGATACGCAGTATTTT.

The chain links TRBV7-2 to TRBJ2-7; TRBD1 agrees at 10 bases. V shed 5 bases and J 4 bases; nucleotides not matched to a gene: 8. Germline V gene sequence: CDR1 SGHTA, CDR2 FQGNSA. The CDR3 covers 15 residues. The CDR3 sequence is CASSPGDRGFYEQYF. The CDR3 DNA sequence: TGTGCCAGCAGCCCCGGGGACAGGGGATTTTACGAGCAGTACTTC.

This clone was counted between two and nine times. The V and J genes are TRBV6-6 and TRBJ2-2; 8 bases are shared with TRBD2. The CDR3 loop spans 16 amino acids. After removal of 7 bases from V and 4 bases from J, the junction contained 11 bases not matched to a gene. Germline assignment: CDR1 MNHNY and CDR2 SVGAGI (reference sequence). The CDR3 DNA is TGTGCCAGCACTAAACCGCGGGGGGTGAGCACCGGGGAGCTGTTTTTT. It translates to CASTKPRGVSTGELFF.

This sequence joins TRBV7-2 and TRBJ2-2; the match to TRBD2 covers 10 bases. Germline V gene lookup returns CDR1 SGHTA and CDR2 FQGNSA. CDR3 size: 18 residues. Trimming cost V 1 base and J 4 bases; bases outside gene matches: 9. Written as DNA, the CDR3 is TGTGCCAGCAGCTTAGTACTACTAGCGGGATTTTCCACCGGGGAGCTGTTTTTT. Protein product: CASSLVLLAGFSTGELFF.

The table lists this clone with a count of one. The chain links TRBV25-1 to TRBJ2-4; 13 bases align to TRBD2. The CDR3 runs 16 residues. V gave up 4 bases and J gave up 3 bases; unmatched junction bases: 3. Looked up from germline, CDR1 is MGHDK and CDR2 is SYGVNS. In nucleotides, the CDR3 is TGTGCCAGCAGTGCCCGACTAGCGGGGGGCAAAAACATTCAGTACTTC. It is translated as CASSARLAGGKNIQYF.

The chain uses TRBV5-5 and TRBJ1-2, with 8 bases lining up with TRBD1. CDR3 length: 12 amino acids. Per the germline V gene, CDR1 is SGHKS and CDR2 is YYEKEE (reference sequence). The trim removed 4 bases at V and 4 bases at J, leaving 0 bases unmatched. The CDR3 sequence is CASSGQGYGYTF. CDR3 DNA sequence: TGTGCCAGCAGCGGACAGGGCTATGGCTACACCTTC.